The 3 T cell receptor beta chains presented below share a single source sample, sequenced in a study of shared clonotypes between healthy human individuals. Produced via immunoSEQ multiplex PCR; TCRdb's table is partial and in-frame only. The table records fewer than 1.4 million clones, around 82% of them present only once. The sample was memory CD4+ T cells from PBMCs. This sample's subset: CD45RA-negative fraction. The receptor set was obtained from a young man in good health. Some clones in this sample may be carry-over from other donors' samples.

There are a few counts of this clone. The chain combines TRBV11-2 with TRBJ2-7; 7 bases fit TRBD1. The CDR3 contains 15 residues. CDR1 and CDR2 (germline): SGHAT, FQNNGV. V was clipped by 2 bases and J by 2 bases; unmatched bases: 6. The CDR3 coding sequence is TGTGCCAGCAGCTTAATAAGGGGGCGGGCCTACGAGCAGTACTTC. Translated: CASSLIRGRAYEQYF.

The gene calls are TRBV4-1 and TRBJ2-7, with 8 positions matching TRBD2. Germline V gives CDR1 MGHRA, CDR2 YSYEKL. The CDR3 totals 15 residues. V dropped 1 base and J dropped 3; count of bases not matched to a gene: 5. This CDR3 is CASSQVSLADYEQYF. The CDR3 coding sequence is TGCGCCAGCAGCCAAGTCTCACTAGCGGACTACGAGCAGTACTTC.

This clone was detected ten times or more. An end of the junction differs from the germline gene, which may be a read error. The chain combines TRBV7-8 with TRBJ2-5; 8 bases line up with TRBD2. This CDR3 has 15 residues. From germline, CDR1 is SGHVS and CDR2 FQNEAQ. The CDR3 coding sequence is TGTGCCAGCAGCTTTCCCCCCGGGACTAGAATCCCTAGAGACTTC. Protein: CASSFPPGTRIPRDF.